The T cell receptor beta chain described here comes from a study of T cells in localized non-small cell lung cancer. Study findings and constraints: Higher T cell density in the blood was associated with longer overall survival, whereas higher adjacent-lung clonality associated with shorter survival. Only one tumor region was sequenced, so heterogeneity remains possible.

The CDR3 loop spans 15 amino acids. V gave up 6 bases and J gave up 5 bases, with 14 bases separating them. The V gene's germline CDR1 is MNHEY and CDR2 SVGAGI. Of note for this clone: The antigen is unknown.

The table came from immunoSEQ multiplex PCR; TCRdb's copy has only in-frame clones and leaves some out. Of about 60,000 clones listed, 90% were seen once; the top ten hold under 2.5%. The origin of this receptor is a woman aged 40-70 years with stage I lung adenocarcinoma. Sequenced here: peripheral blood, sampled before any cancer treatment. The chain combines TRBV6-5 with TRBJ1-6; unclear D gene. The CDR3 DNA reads TGTGCCAGCAGAGAACTTGGACGCGATAATTCACCCCTCCACTTT. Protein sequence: CASRELGRDNSPLHF.